This T cell receptor beta chain was sequenced in a study of blood T cell repertoires in COVID-19. Clones were sequenced by immunoSEQ multiplex PCR, and TCRdb holds only the in-frame ones, with some missing. The sample consists of approximately 180,000 clones, roughly nine tenths of them appearing once. Germline V gives CDR1 SEHNR, CDR2 FQNEAQ (reference sequence). The CDR3 runs 18 residues. J gave up 2 bases and V 3 bases, and 10 bases lay outside the gene matches. The chain combines TRBV7-9 with TRBJ1-3; TRBD1 matches 10 bases. The TCR originated in a woman in her thirties or forties with acute COVID-19. The sample consisted of PBMCs or T cells enriched from blood (not recorded which). CDR3 in amino acids: CASSFRPRGQGPGNTIYF. For the CDR3, the DNA is TGTGCCAGCAGCTTTCGGCCCCGGGGACAGGGGCCTGGAAACACCATATATTTT.